This T cell receptor (beta chain) emerged from a study of shared clonotypes between healthy human individuals (dated by TCRdb to the early 2020s). The study in broad terms: A couple of women and a few men aged 18 to 49 years were included in the cohort. Between about 0.94 and 8.9 billion PBMCs per donor were obtained by leukapheresis. Per donor, three plates each were used for CD4 naive and CD4 memory, two for CD8 naive, and one for CD8 memory. Blood TCR repertoires of about five healthy adults were deeply sequenced to estimate repertoire size and the extent of clonotype sharing between individuals. To increase sequencing depth and limit assay-specific biases, different laboratories used diverse techniques to prepare libraries and sequence TCR repertoires. The investigation overall reported the following: Naive subsets generally had larger estimated clonotype richness than memory subsets did. Sampling was restricted to blood, and TCR repertoires in tissues likely differ from the TCR repertoires found in blood. Rarefaction of sorted-subset datasets indicated incomplete sequencing despite the large sequencing depth. Pairwise subsampling indicated that sequencing depth was expected to affect the degree of clonotype sharing among donors. When a handful of donors were compared, the shared fraction of clonotypes was around 4.6% for naive CD4, about 4% for naive CD8, more than 2% for memory CD4, and roughly 0.43% for memory CD8. Because the study included a small number of donors, the genetic and exposure-history diversity represented was limited. Compared with non-shared clonotypes, clonotypes shared by all four sorted-subset donors had higher generation probabilities.

V lost 7 bases and J lost 4 bases; the stretch between them is 13 bases long. Reading the germline V gene gives CDR1 SGHTA and CDR2 FQGNSA. The CDR3 starts with the cysteine, ends with the phenylalanine, and has 13 residues. Kept here is only the CDR3 DNA, which spans 39 bases and is read in frame from base 1. Using the deep immunoSEQ assay, multiplex PCR amplified TCR CDR3 regions from genomic DNA. For each cell subset, the extracted genomic DNA was distributed evenly across all wells of several immunoSEQ 96-well plates, and each plate served as one replicate. Each replicate PCR for sorted subsets received about 210 ng genomic DNA, equal to 30,000 or so T cell genomes. The purified libraries were quantified using a Qubit 3.0 fluorometer, sized with a Bioanalyzer 2100, and then quantified again using the KAPA Library Quantification kit. A separate single-read 150-cycle Illumina NextSeq 550 flow cell was used to sequence each immunoSEQ 96-well plate. For the original study's pipeline: Because the immunoSEQ output included only junctional sequences and no quality scores, the filtering could not be the same as the filtering used for full-length reads. To assign V/J genes and CDR3, sequences were annotated using PyIR, a Python wrapper for IgBLAST v1.9, with IMGT germline references. Reads were filtered out if the reads had weak V/J assignments (E-value above 1e-6), no CDR3, stop codons, out-of-frame junctions, or ambiguous translated residues. V3J clonotypes were defined as sequences sharing an identical inferred V gene, J gene, and CDR3 amino acid sequence. Percentage overlap between repertoires was computed as shared unique clonotypes divided by the size of the smaller repertoire. Richness of each repertoire was evaluated using RTK rarefaction, the Chao1 estimator, and Recon v2.1 estimates of unobserved clonotypes. For all TCRbeta clonotypes obtained by the gDNA method from several donors, generation probabilities were computed with OLGA. TCRdb limited this immuneACCESS table to in-frame rearrangements with V and J called. A share of clones is missing; checked studies link under half to unresolved V genes, and the rest is unexplained. The V and J calls and clone size come from that table; D and trimming were worked out from the DNA. The sample table shows approximately 2,300,000 clones, and 85% to 95% are seen once. Together, the top ten hold 0.37% of the sample.

Comment on this clone: Its recognized antigen is unknown. There are no base qualities to consult, and no much larger clone falls within one base.

Donors were healthy HIV-negative adults with no recently reported acute infections or vaccinations. All donors were Caucasian adults living in Nashville, Tennessee, USA. CD4+ T cells were enriched through magnetic negative selection, after which naive cells were positively selected on CD45RA and the remaining negative fraction served as the memory subset. Blood was collected by leukapheresis, and PBMCs were isolated by Ficoll-Histopaque density gradient centrifugation and then cryopreserved in liquid nitrogen vapor phase. Purity and quantity of every magnetically sorted T cell population were checked by analytical flow cytometry. Genomic DNA was isolated from each sorted fraction and quantified by UV absorbance on a Nanodrop 2000c.

This receptor was obtained from a man between 18 and 29 years old in good health. Some clones in this sample may be carry-over from other donors' samples. The sequencing input was naive CD4+ T cells from PBMCs. The intended sense of this specimen's cell subset or site label: CD45RA+ positively selected. The rearrangement joined TRBV7-2 to TRBJ1-2; a tentative D match to TRBD1 spans 5 bases. The DNA is as follows: TGTGCCAGCACCATGGGGGAGGGCTATGGCTACACCTTC. It encodes CASTMGEGYGYTF.